This T cell receptor beta chain is from a study of blood T cells in healthy people across ages. About this clonotype itself: Its antigen is unidentified.

Per-sample PBMC isolation yielded at least 6 million cells. V gave up 1 base and J gave up 1 base, with 11 bases separating them. This CDR3 has 14 amino acids. The germline gives CDR1 DFQATT, CDR2 SNEGSKA (reference sequence). Broader study findings: More naive CD4+ cells and higher diversity marked long-lived donors relative to aged donors. Strongly correlated with naive T cell percentage was TCR beta diversity.

The use of a sample-barcoded 5' primer and a J-beta primer mix characterized a second PCR of about 7 to 12 cycles. At least 3 million CDR3-containing paired-end reads were obtained per sample. TCRdb analysed the 5' RACE reads with MiXCR anew, one entry per CDR3 protein. The sample comprises roughly 1.4 million distinct CDR3 sequences, approximately 59% of which are singletons, and over 5.5% rests with the top ten. Sequenced: blood. The receptor's source is a man aged 18 to 29 in good health. This rearrangement joins TRBV20-1 to TRBJ2-7, with D possibly matching TRBD1 (5 bases). This CDR3 reads CSARVTDSSYEQYF. The CDR3, as DNA: TGCAGTGCTAGAGTTACCGACAGTTCCTACGAGCAGTACTTC.